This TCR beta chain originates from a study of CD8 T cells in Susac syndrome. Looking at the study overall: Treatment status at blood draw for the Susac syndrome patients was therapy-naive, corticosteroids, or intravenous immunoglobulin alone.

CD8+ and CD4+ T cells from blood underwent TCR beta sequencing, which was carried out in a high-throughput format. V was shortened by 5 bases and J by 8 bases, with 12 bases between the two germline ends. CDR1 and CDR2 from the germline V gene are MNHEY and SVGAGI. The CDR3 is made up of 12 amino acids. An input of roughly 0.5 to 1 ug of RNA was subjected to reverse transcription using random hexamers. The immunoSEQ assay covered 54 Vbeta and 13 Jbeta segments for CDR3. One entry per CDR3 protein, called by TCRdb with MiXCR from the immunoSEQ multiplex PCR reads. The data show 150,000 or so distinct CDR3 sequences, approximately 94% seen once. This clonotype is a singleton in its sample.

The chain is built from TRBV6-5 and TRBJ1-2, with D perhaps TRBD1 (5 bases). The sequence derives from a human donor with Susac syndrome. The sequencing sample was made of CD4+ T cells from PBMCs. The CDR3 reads CASSRLGDGYTF. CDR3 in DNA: TGTGCCAGCAGTCGACTGGGGGACGGCTACACCTTC.